This entry features one TCR beta chain sequence. The antigen is not known. ViraFEST used viral peptide pools to expand antigen-specific CD4+ T cells before sequencing. After less than twelve days in culture, the CD4+ T cells were isolated. A positive SARS-CoV-2 PCR test fell between March and December 2020. The sample comes from a study of vaccination effects on CD4 cells after COVID-19. This table comes from immunoSEQ multiplex PCR, and its TCRdb copy is limited to in-frame clones, with some not included. The sample comprises about 24,000 clones, roughly 76% of which are singletons, and 16% rests with the top ten. The receptor was derived from a human donor who had a prior SARS-CoV-2 infection. The specimen comprised CD4+ T cells from PBMCs cultured with SARS-CoV-2 spike peptides, sampled before COVID-19 vaccination.

The CDR3 region is CASSPSLAGGRGAQYF. The CDR3 DNA follows: TGTGCCAGCTCACCATCACTAGCGGGGGGCCGGGGAGCCCAGTACTTC. The chain uses TRBV18 and TRBJ2-5, with TRBD2 matching 12 bases. Looked up from germline, CDR1 is KGHSH and CDR2 is LQKENI. V shed 2 bases, J shed 9 bases, and the junction held 10 bases outside the gene matches. The CDR3 loop spans 16 amino acids.